This is a list of T cell receptor beta chains from one sample in a study of kidney transplant recipient with SARS-CoV-2 infection. TCRdb used MiXCR to reprocess the reads, holding one entry per CDR3 protein. The sample holds about 250,000 distinct CDR3 sequences; about 30% are singletons and the top ten take nearly 7.5%. The material was a blood sample, obtained at baseline and between days 110 and 120 from a kidney transplant recipient. All receptors come from a young adult male patient who had COVID-19 and was a kidney transplant recipient. Certain T cells may be donor cells from the graft. Both conserved end residues are part of each CDR3. The D gene is left open where the match is weak. Clone size is not always given. Where it is, it says once, few, many or a class for expanded clones.

d_call: TRBD2; clone_size: many; j_call: TRBJ2-3; v_call: TRBV3-1; cdr3_nt: TGTGCCAGCAGCCAATGGAGGCTAGCGGGAGAAGGAAGAGATACGCAGTATTTT; cdr3_aa: CASSQWRLAGEGRDTQYF
d_call: TRBD2; clone_size: -; j_call: TRBJ2-1; v_call: TRBV15; cdr3_nt: TGTGCCACCAGCAGTTATCTAGCGGGACGACGGAATGAGCAGTTCTTC; cdr3_aa: CATSSYLAGRRNEQFF
d_call: -; clone_size: many; j_call: TRBJ2-1; v_call: TRBV18; cdr3_nt: TGTGCCAGCTCACTGTTAGGGCAGCCAGTATCAAATGAGCAGTTCTTC; cdr3_aa: CASSLLGQPVSNEQFF
d_call: -; clone_size: many; j_call: TRBJ1-1; v_call: TRBV6-5; cdr3_nt: TGTGCCAGCAGCGACGGGGGGGCGGGGTACACTGAAGCTTTCTTT; cdr3_aa: CASSDGGAGYTEAFF
d_call: -; clone_size: many; j_call: TRBJ1-5; v_call: TRBV27; cdr3_nt: TGTGCCAGCAGTTTCTCGGGGCAGTCCAATCAGCCCCAGCATTTT; cdr3_aa: CASSFSGQSNQPQHF
d_call: -; clone_size: many; j_call: TRBJ1-2; v_call: TRBV16; cdr3_nt: TGTGCCAGCAGCTTGGCTTTGGTCGTTAGAAAGACCTATGGCTACACCTTC; cdr3_aa: CASSLALVVRKTYGYTF
d_call: TRBD2; clone_size: many; j_call: TRBJ2-3; v_call: TRBV27; cdr3_nt: TGTGCCAGCAGTTTCCAGCGGGGGGACACAGATACGCAGTATTTT; cdr3_aa: CASSFQRGDTDTQYF
d_call: TRBD1; clone_size: many; j_call: TRBJ2-7; v_call: TRBV18; cdr3_nt: TGTGCCAGCTCACCACTCGCTCAGGGGGTGAGTGAGCAGTACTTC; cdr3_aa: CASSPLAQGVSEQYF
d_call: -; clone_size: many; j_call: TRBJ1-5; v_call: TRBV2; cdr3_nt: TGTGCCAGCAGTGAAAGGGGGACGGGGCAAGGAGCCCAGCATTTT; cdr3_aa: CASSERGTGQGAQHF
d_call: -; clone_size: many; j_call: TRBJ1-2; v_call: TRBV7-1; cdr3_nt: TGTGCCAGCAGCCGCCGTGGTCACGAGGGAAAGACCTATGGCTACACCTTC; cdr3_aa: CASSRRGHEGKTYGYTF
d_call: TRBD1; clone_size: -; j_call: TRBJ2-5; v_call: TRBV19; cdr3_nt: TGTGCCAGTAGTACAGAGGGACAGGTGGGGGAAGAGACCCAGTACTTC; cdr3_aa: CASSTEGQVGEETQYF
d_call: -; clone_size: many; j_call: TRBJ1-2; v_call: TRBV7-4; cdr3_nt: TGTGCCAGCAGCCGAGCCAATTCAGCTCGAAAGACCTATGGCTACACCTTC; cdr3_aa: CASSRANSARKTYGYTF
d_call: -; clone_size: many; j_call: TRBJ1-5; v_call: TRBV6-2/TRBV6-3; cdr3_nt: TGTGCCGTGAGGACTAGCAATCAGCCCCAGCATTTT; cdr3_aa: CAVRTSNQPQHF
d_call: -; clone_size: medium-sized; j_call: TRBJ2-7; v_call: TRBV6-6; cdr3_nt: TGTGCCAGCAGTTACGTCGACGGAGCCTACGAGCAGTACTTC; cdr3_aa: CASSYVDGAYEQYF
d_call: TRBD1; clone_size: few; j_call: TRBJ2-5; v_call: TRBV4-1; cdr3_nt: TGCGCCAGCAGCCAAAAACAGGGGGTTGAGACCCAGTACTTC; cdr3_aa: CASSQKQGVETQYF
d_call: TRBD2; clone_size: many; j_call: TRBJ2-7; v_call: TRBV5-1; cdr3_nt: TGCGCCAGCAGCCAGGGGACTAGCGGGTGGGGCGAGCAGTACTTC; cdr3_aa: CASSQGTSGWGEQYF
d_call: -; clone_size: many; j_call: TRBJ1-5; v_call: TRBV18; cdr3_nt: TGTGCCAGCTCACCGGTACAGGCGTTGAATCAGCCCCAGCATTTT; cdr3_aa: CASSPVQALNQPQHF
d_call: -; clone_size: many; j_call: TRBJ2-7; v_call: TRBV11-2; cdr3_nt: TGTGCCAGCAGCTTGGGCAGGGGCCTAATAAGCGAGCAGTACTTC; cdr3_aa: CASSLGRGLISEQYF
d_call: -; clone_size: many; j_call: TRBJ1-1; v_call: TRBV6-2/TRBV6-3; cdr3_nt: TGTGCCAGCGCCACCACGGGGGACACTGAAGCTTTCTTT; cdr3_aa: CASATTGDTEAFF
d_call: -; clone_size: many; j_call: TRBJ2-2; v_call: TRBV4-3; cdr3_nt: TGCGCCAGCAGCCATCACCTCCCGGGACAACGCCAGTCGAACACCGGGGAGCTGTTTTTT; cdr3_aa: CASSHHLPGQRQSNTGELFF
d_call: -; clone_size: -; j_call: TRBJ2-7; v_call: TRBV7-9; cdr3_nt: TGTGCCAGCAGGCCGGGCGACAGACCCTACGAGCAGTGCTTC; cdr3_aa: CASRPGDRPYEQCF
d_call: TRBD1; clone_size: many; j_call: TRBJ1-4; v_call: TRBV19; cdr3_nt: TGTGCCAGTAGTGTCGGACAGGGGTTAGTCCGTGAAAAACTGTTTTTT; cdr3_aa: CASSVGQGLVREKLFF
d_call: -; clone_size: many; j_call: TRBJ1-2; v_call: TRBV6-2/TRBV6-3; cdr3_nt: TGTGCCAGCAGTTCTAGGATCTGCATCGGAAAGACCTATGGCTACACCTTC; cdr3_aa: CASSSRICIGKTYGYTF
d_call: -; clone_size: many; j_call: TRBJ1-6; v_call: TRBV12-3/TRBV12-4; cdr3_nt: TGTGCCAGCACCCGACTGCGGGATTCACCCCTCCACTTT; cdr3_aa: CASTRLRDSPLHF
d_call: TRBD2; clone_size: many; j_call: TRBJ2-3; v_call: TRBV5-6; cdr3_nt: TGTGCCAGCAGCTTGGCTAGCGGGGGAACGCAGTATTTT; cdr3_aa: CASSLASGGTQYF
d_call: -; clone_size: few; j_call: TRBJ2-3; v_call: TRBV11-2; cdr3_nt: TGTGCCAGCAGCACCCCTCGAGGGCACACAGATACGCAGTATTTT; cdr3_aa: CASSTPRGHTDTQYF
d_call: -; clone_size: many; j_call: TRBJ1-2; v_call: TRBV7-1; cdr3_nt: TGTGCCAGCAGCCAGTTGTTTCACGAGGGAAAGACCTATGGCTACACCTTC; cdr3_aa: CASSQLFHEGKTYGYTF
d_call: -; clone_size: many; j_call: TRBJ2-7; v_call: TRBV19; cdr3_nt: TGTGCCAGTAGTCCAGCCCTCCCTCGCTACGAGCAGTACTTC; cdr3_aa: CASSPALPRYEQYF
d_call: -; clone_size: many; j_call: TRBJ2-5; v_call: TRBV3-1; cdr3_nt: TGTGCCAGCAGCCGAGTGACTCCCATTTCTTTCTCTGAGACCCAGTACTTC; cdr3_aa: CASSRVTPISFSETQYF